Each of the 27 T cell receptor beta chains below was sequenced from the same sample in a study of OX40 agonist ivuxolimab in advanced cancers. Libraries were prepared by immunoSEQ multiplex PCR; TCRdb keeps only in-frame clonotypes and omits some of them. The table includes tens of thousands of clones, around nine tenths detected once. The source material was CD4+ or CD8+ T cells sorted from blood, sampled in a trial of the OX40 agonist ivuxolimab. These receptors came from an adult with an advanced solid tumor such as melanoma, head and neck, liver or kidney cancer.

V gene TRBV5-1 combines with J gene TRBJ2-3; 8 bases fit TRBD2. V gave up 4 bases and J gave up 6 bases; unmatched junction bases: 13. The CDR3 is 16 amino acids. Germline lookup yields CDR1 SGHRS and CDR2 YFSETQ. The CDR3 nucleotides are TGCGCCAGCAGCCTTCCCGGGACTAGTAGCGCGGATACGCAGTATTTT. This codes for CASSLPGTSSADTQYF.

The J gene is TRBJ2-3, the V gene TRBV10-2, with a tentative D call TRBD2 (6 bases). The CDR3 contains 13 residues. CDR1 WSHSY and CDR2 SAAADI come from the germline V gene. The V gene lost 8 bases and the J gene lost 0 bases, with 9 bases spanning the gap. In DNA, the CDR3 is TGCGCCAGCGGGGACTCTAGCACAGATACGCAGTATTTT. Translating it yields CASGDSSTDTQYF.

V gene TRBV15 combines with J gene TRBJ1-1; D not resolved. There are 14 residues in the CDR3. V was pared by 0 bases and J by 6 bases, with 11 bases between. The germline gives CDR1 LNHNV, CDR2 YYDKDF (reference sequence). As DNA, the CDR3 is TGTGCCACCAGCAGAGATCGGGGTGTGGCTGAAGCTTTCTTT. The encoded protein is CATSRDRGVAEAFF.

V is TRBV9 and J is TRBJ2-1; 11 bases line up with TRBD2. With V trimmed by 4 bases and J by 2 bases, 8 bases remained unmatched. The CDR3 consists of 17 residues. Germline V gene lookup returns CDR1 SGDLS and CDR2 YYNGEE. The DNA of the CDR3 is TGTGCCAGCAGCCCTGGACTGGGACTAGCGGCCTACAATGAGCAGTTCTTC. This encodes CASSPGLGLAAYNEQFF.

There are a few counts of this clone. The chain carries TRBV6-5 and TRBJ1-1, with D unresolved. The germline V gene encodes CDR1 MNHEY and CDR2 SVGAGI. Trimming took off 5 bases at V and 2 bases at J, with 12 bases between the two ends. CDR3 length: 14 residues. CDR3 sequence: CASSAGPYNTEAFF. The CDR3 bases are TGTGCCAGCAGTGCTGGTCCTTACAACACTGAAGCTTTCTTT.

This clone was found a few times. The V and J genes are TRBV2 and TRBJ2-7, with TRBD2 matching over 8 bases. Trimming cost V 11 bases and J 4 bases; bases outside gene matches: 4. Per the germline V gene, CDR1 is SNHLY and CDR2 is FYNNEI. The CDR3 length is 11 residues. CDR3 nucleotide sequence: TGTGCCGGCAAGCGGGAGTACGAGCAGTACTTC. This gives the protein CAGKREYEQYF.

Worth noting for this clone: At one boundary the junction diverges from the germline segment, which might be a read error. The chain links TRBV7-7 to TRBJ2-7, with D perhaps matching TRBD2 (6 bases). Germline V gene sequence: CDR1 SSHAT, CDR2 FNYEAQ (reference sequence). The CDR3 runs to 14 residues. This chain's CDR3 is CASSPGGIPYEQYF. The CDR3 DNA reads as TGTGCTAGCAGCCCGGGCGGGATCCCCTACGAGCAGTACTTC.

The V and J genes are TRBV18 and TRBJ1-5; the match to TRBD1 covers 8 bases. Unmatched junction bases numbered 4, after V lost 5 bases and J lost 4 bases. Germline-derived CDR1 and CDR2 are KGHSH and LQKENI. The CDR3 sequence is 14 residues long. The CDR3 DNA reads as TGTGCCAGCTCAACAGGGGGTGGAAATCAGCCCCAGCATTTT. It codes for CASSTGGGNQPQHF.

The genes are TRBV7-9 and TRBJ1-4; no definite D call. V was clipped by 1 base and J by 7 bases, with 13 bases between them. There are 15 residues in the CDR3. Germline CDR1 SEHNR, CDR2 FQNEAQ (reference sequence). CDR3 in amino acids: CASSLEERYGEKLFF. The CDR3 nucleotides are TGTGCCAGCAGCTTAGAAGAGAGATACGGTGAAAAACTGTTTTTT.

With regard to this clone: Other nucleotide sequences in the sample specify the same CDR3. This chain's CDR3 is CASSLGTDYGYTF. In DNA form, the CDR3 reads TGTGCCAGCAGCTTAGGGACAGACTATGGCTACACCTTC. The chain combines TRBV7-9 with TRBJ1-2, with a tentative D call TRBD1 (6 bases). The germline gives CDR1 SEHNR, CDR2 FQNEAQ (reference sequence). CDR3 size: 13 residues. V lost 1 base, J lost 3 bases, and 6 bases lay in between.

This clone was counted a single time. The genes are TRBV18 and TRBJ1-5, with D possibly being TRBD1 (5 bases). CDR3 length equals 14 residues. Germline V gene lookup returns CDR1 KGHSH and CDR2 LQKENI. V was clipped by 6 bases and J by 2 bases, with 11 bases between them. The CDR3 here is CASSPDSRNQPQHF. DNA for the CDR3: TGTGCCAGCTCGCCCGACAGCCGCAATCAGCCCCAGCATTTT.

J is TRBJ2-5 and V is TRBV16; D might be TRBD1 (6 bases). Germline CDR1 is KGHSY and CDR2 is FQNENV. The CDR3 spans 14 residues. Trimming removed 4 bases at V and 1 base at J, with 10 bases between. The CDR3 protein is CASSRQTGQETQYF. CDR3 DNA sequence: TGTGCCAGCAGCCGCCAGACAGGCCAAGAGACCCAGTACTTC.

The chain employs TRBV19 and TRBJ2-1; D ambiguous. The CDR3 has 15 amino acids. The V and J ends lost 5 bases and 0 bases respectively, with 11 bases between them. Germline CDR1 LNHDA, CDR2 SQIVND (reference sequence). CDR3 in amino acids: CASSPQKSSYNEQFF. The CDR3, as DNA: TGTGCCAGTAGTCCTCAGAAGAGCTCCTACAATGAGCAGTTCTTC.

This sequence joins TRBV6-1 and TRBJ2-3; D remains ambiguous. The germline V gene has CDR1 MNHNS and CDR2 SASEGT. Between the trimmed V and J ends, which lost 2 bases and 1 base, there was a span of 10 bases. CDR3 length: 15 amino acids. The CDR3 region is CASSESGIGTDTQYF. Here the CDR3 DNA reads TGTGCCAGCAGTGAATCGGGCATTGGCACAGATACGCAGTATTTT.

The chain carries TRBV7-2 and TRBJ2-5, with a weak D call TRBD1 (6 bases). The J call may be faulty, since TRBJ2-7 better matches the DNA end. CDR3 size: 15 residues. Germline V gene lookup returns CDR1 SGHTA and CDR2 FQGNSA. Here the CDR3 DNA reads TGTGCCAGCAGCTTGGGGGCTGGCAGGTTCGACGAGCAGTACTTC. Protein product: CASSLGAGRFDEQYF.

Remarks on this clone: Other DNA sequences in the same sample also yield this CDR3. The CDR3 region is CASSSTSGRVYEQYF. The CDR3 DNA reads as TGCGCCAGCAGCTCTACTAGCGGGAGGGTCTACGAGCAGTACTTC. This chain connects TRBV5-1 to TRBJ2-7; TRBD2 matches 13 bases. Germline V gene lookup returns CDR1 SGHRS and CDR2 YFSETQ. There are 15 residues in the CDR3. The ends lost 3 bases at V and 3 bases at J; junction bases unmatched: 3.

Here the CDR3 DNA reads TGCGCCAGCAGCACGACAGGGACCTCTGGGGCCAACGTCCTGACTTTC. This codes for CASSTTGTSGANVLTF. The V and J genes are TRBV5-1 and TRBJ2-6; 7 bases fit TRBD1. CDR3 size: 16 residues. With V trimmed by 4 bases and J by 0 bases, 4 bases remained unmatched. The germline gives CDR1 SGHRS, CDR2 YFSETQ. The full variable domain, in which reference TRBV5-1 and TRBJ2-6 provide the parts outside the CDR3, is KAGVTQTPRYLIKTRGQQVTLSCSPISGHRSVSWYQQTPGQGLQFLFEYFSETQRNKGNFPGRFSGRQFSNSRSEMNVSTLELGDSALYLCASSTTGTSGANVLTFGAGSRLTVL.

The chain uses TRBV6-6 and TRBJ2-1; 7 bases are shared with TRBD1. The CDR3 spans 13 residues. V shed 9 bases, J shed 2 bases, and the junction held 4 bases outside the gene matches. The V gene's germline CDR1 is MNHNY and CDR2 SVGAGI (reference sequence). DNA of the CDR3: TGTGCCAGTTGGCAGGGGGCCTACAATGAGCAGTTCTTC. It codes for CASWQGAYNEQFF.

The chain uses TRBV18 and TRBJ2-5; 12 bases are shared with TRBD2. The end of the DNA aligns better with TRBJ2-7, so the J call may be wrong. The germline gives CDR1 KGHSH, CDR2 LQKENI. The CDR3 covers 16 residues. In DNA, the CDR3 is TGTGCCAGCTCCCCCCTAGCGGGAGGGTCCTCCTACGAGCAGTACTTC. Translating gives CASSPLAGGSSYEQYF.

This clone was recorded only once. The chain carries TRBV28 and TRBJ1-2, with D hard to call. V was trimmed by 0 bases and J by 8 bases, leaving 10 bases between them. This CDR3 region has 13 residues. Germline V lookup: CDR1 MDHEN, CDR2 SYDVKM. CDR3 amino acids: CASSLWADLGYTF. CDR3 bases: TGTGCCAGCAGTTTATGGGCCGATTTAGGCTACACCTTC.

The genes are TRBV7-1 and TRBJ1-2, with D maybe TRBD1 (5 bases). TRBV7-1 is designated an ORF whose function remains uncertain. Deletions cut 4 bases from V and 2 bases from J, with 11 bases between. The CDR3 sequence is 14 residues long. CDR3 nucleotide sequence: TGTGCCAGCAGCTTCCAGACAGAGAACTATGGCTACACCTTC. This codes for CASSFQTENYGYTF.

The CDR3 protein is CASSLPGLIQETQYF. DNA of the CDR3: TGTGCCAGCAGCCTCCCGGGACTCATACAAGAGACCCAGTACTTC. The V gene is TRBV14, the J gene TRBJ2-5; perhaps TRBD2 as D (6 bases). V shed 4 bases and J shed 2 bases, with 14 bases lying between them. The germline V gene has CDR1 SGHDN and CDR2 FVKESK. This CDR3 comprises 15 residues.

The gene calls are TRBV5-1 and TRBJ2-7; TRBD1 aligns across 9 bases. V shed 7 bases and J 3 bases; nucleotides not matched to a gene: 17. The V gene's germline CDR1 is SGHRS and CDR2 YFSETQ. This CDR3 region has 17 residues. The CDR3 region is CASASGQGLHSNYEQYF. CDR3 DNA sequence: TGCGCCAGCGCCTCGGGACAGGGTCTGCATTCCAACTACGAGCAGTACTTC.

The chain combines TRBV19 with TRBJ1-5; D is uncertain. Germline V gene sequence: CDR1 LNHDA, CDR2 SQIVND (reference sequence). The CDR3 runs to 14 residues. The germline V and J ends were trimmed by 9 bases and 0 bases, with 12 bases remaining between them. The CDR3 spells CASRRSSSNQPQHF. Here the CDR3 DNA reads TGTGCCAGCCGCAGGTCTAGTAGCAATCAGCCCCAGCATTTT.

This chain connects TRBV30 to TRBJ2-5; the match to TRBD2 covers 9 bases. The J segment lost 1 base and the V segment lost 7 bases, leaving 10 bases of the junction unmatched. The germline V gene encodes CDR1 GTSNPN and CDR2 SVGIG (reference sequence). The length of the CDR3 is 15 residues. The CDR3 spells CASEGVSGGQETQYF. DNA of the CDR3: TGTGCCTCGGAAGGTGTTAGCGGGGGCCAAGAGACCCAGTACTTC.

The chain joins TRBV4-2 to TRBJ2-3; tentatively, D is TRBD2 (6 bases). V was cut by 4 bases and J by 2 bases, with 19 bases left in between. Germline loops: CDR1 LGHNA, CDR2 YNFKEQ. The CDR3 loop spans 17 amino acids. The CDR3 nucleotides read TGTGCCAGCAGCCGGACCACTAGCCCGAGACCCACAGATACGCAGTATTTT. Translated, it gives CASSRTTSPRPTDTQYF.

This chain connects TRBV28 to TRBJ2-1; D uncertain. Germline loops: CDR1 MDHEN, CDR2 SYDVKM. This CDR3 has 10 residues. V was pared by 6 bases and J by 6 bases, with 3 bases between. The chain's CDR3 is CASRGNEQFF. In DNA form, the CDR3 reads TGTGCCAGCAGAGGCAATGAGCAGTTCTTC.